The rows below give T cell receptor beta chains drawn from one sample of a study of early T cells in non-severe SARS-CoV-2 infection. In TCRdb, the 5' RACE reads were re-called with MiXCR into one record per CDR3 protein. The table lists 40,000 to 60,000 distinct CDR3 sequences, about 7.8% of them singletons. The sample was whole blood. These receptors all stem from an adult who was a healthcare worker with PCR-confirmed SARS-CoV-2 infection or an uninfected control (not recorded which). Both conserved end residues are part of each CDR3. D genes are given only for firm matches. The size entry is marked missing in some rows and otherwise reads once, few, many or a size class.

>many|TRBV12-3/TRBV12-4|TRBJ2-3|TRBD2
CASSLRSGGSGDTQYF
TGTGCCAGCAGTTTAAGGAGCGGGGGGTCGGGAGATACGCAGTATTTT
>many|TRBV5-1|TRBJ1-2|.
CASSFETSAYGYTF
TGCGCCAGCAGCTTTGAGACAAGCGCCTATGGCTACACCTTC
>.|TRBV11-2|TRBJ2-2|.
CASSPDRTNTGELFF
TGTGCCAGCAGCCCAGACAGAACGAACACCGGGGAGCTGTTTTTT
>many|TRBV28|TRBJ2-5|TRBD2
CASKLWTSGGQQETQYF
TGTGCCAGCAAACTATGGACTAGCGGGGGGCAACAAGAGACCCAGTACTTC
>few|TRBV4-2|TRBJ1-4|.
CASSQDFSEKLFF
TGTGCCAGCAGCCAAGATTTCTCAGAAAAACTGTTTTTT
>few|TRBV20-1|TRBJ1-5|.
CSARQGSQPQHF
TGCAGTGCTAGACAGGGGAGTCAGCCCCAGCATTTT
>.|TRBV11-2|TRBJ2-7|.
CASSIPGKSFEQYF
TGTGCCAGCAGCATCCCCGGGAAGAGTTTCGAGCAGTACTTC
>few|TRBV30|TRBJ1-5|.
CAWSGQLGQPQHF
TGTGCCTGGAGTGGACAGCTAGGACAGCCCCAGCATTTT
>few|TRBV6-6|TRBJ1-1|.
CASSPSLNTEAFF
TGTGCCAGCAGTCCCTCCCTGAACACTGAAGCTTTCTTT
>few|TRBV12-3/TRBV12-4|TRBJ2-6|.
CASSLWGAGANVLTF
TGTGCCAGCAGTTTATGGGGGGCTGGGGCCAACGTCCTGACTTTC
>many|TRBV12-3/TRBV12-4|TRBJ1-1|.
CASTPGQLNTEAFF
TGTGCCAGCACCCCCGGACAGTTGAACACTGAAGCTTTCTTT
>many|TRBV12-3/TRBV12-4|TRBJ1-4|.
CASSFSRRKLFF
TGTGCCAGCAGTTTTTCTCGGCGAAAACTGTTTTTT
>many|TRBV20-1|TRBJ1-5|.
CSAKGHDVGDSNQPQHF
TGCAGTGCTAAGGGACACGATGTGGGGGATAGCAATCAGCCCCAGCATTTT
>many|TRBV28|TRBJ1-1|.
CASSLTGNTEAFF
TGTGCCAGCAGTCTTACTGGGAACACTGAAGCTTTCTTT
>many|TRBV6-2/TRBV6-3|TRBJ2-1|TRBD1
CASSADRGLYNEQFF
TGTGCCAGCAGTGCCGACAGGGGGCTCTACAATGAGCAGTTCTTC
>many|TRBV12-3/TRBV12-4|TRBJ2-4|.
CASSFLGSAAKNIQYF
TGTGCCAGCAGTTTCTTGGGGTCGGCGGCCAAAAACATTCAGTACTTC
>many|TRBV28|TRBJ1-1|.
CASSPSGKNTEAFF
TGTGCCAGCAGTCCGTCCGGGAAGAACACTGAAGCTTTCTTT
>.|TRBV20-1|TRBJ2-5|.
CSARDLGLAFQETQYF
TGCAGTGCTAGAGATCTCGGGCTAGCGTTCCAAGAGACCCAGTACTTC
>.|TRBV5-6|TRBJ2-2|.
CASSPISLATGELFF
TGTGCCAGCAGCCCGATATCTCTAGCGACCGGGGAGCTGTTTTTT
>many|TRBV29-1|TRBJ1-1|.
CSVEVNTEAFF
TGCAGCGTGGAGGTGAACACTGAAGCTTTCTTT
>many|TRBV18|TRBJ1-5|.
CASSPGRGWEPQHF
TGTGCCAGCTCACCGGGGAGGGGATGGGAGCCCCAGCATTTT
>few|TRBV12-3/TRBV12-4|TRBJ1-6|TRBD1
CASSRDRYNSPLHF
TGTGCCAGCAGCCGGGACAGGTATAATTCACCCCTCCACTTT
>many|TRBV29-1|TRBJ1-1|.
CSVMKGSFTEAFF
TGCAGTGTTATGAAGGGGTCGTTCACTGAAGCTTTCTTT